The entry below describes one T cell receptor beta chain. Its specificity is not known. The nonmyeloablative bone marrow transplants came from related graft donors, with transient mixed chimerism. This CDR3 is 14 amino acids long. Germline CDR1 is SGHRS and CDR2 is YFSETQ. V was shortened by 0 bases and J by 2 bases, with 7 bases between the two germline ends. The data were obtained in a study of Tregs in tolerant kidney transplant recipients. Profiling relied on immunoSEQ multiplex PCR, and the TCRdb table lists in-frame clones only, not all of them. The sample yields 65,000 to 85,000 clones, roughly 90% seen once. Findings and caveats of the study: Few patients were studied, so findings need validation in larger groups. Antigen-driven expansion was suggested because donor-specific Tregs expanded more than all Tregs in tolerant patients.

V is TRBV5-1 and J is TRBJ2-3; D gene uncertain. The sequencing used CD4+ T cells from blood (PBMCs), collected 24 months after the transplant. The TCR sequence derives from a human patient who received a combined kidney and bone marrow transplant. T cells may partly derive from the graft donor. This chain's CDR3 is CASSLGQITDTQYF. The CDR3 bases are TGCGCCAGCAGCTTGGGGCAGATCACAGATACGCAGTATTTT. The full variable domain, its missing parts supplied by reference TRBV5-1 and TRBJ2-3, is KAGVTQTPRYLIKTRGQQVTLSCSPISGHRSVSWYQQTPGQGLQFLFEYFSETQRNKGNFPGRFSGRQFSNSRSEMNVSTLELGDSALYLCASSLGQITDTQYFGPGTRLTVL.